A selection of T cell receptor beta chains follows, all from one sample in a study of PD-L1 blockade in urothelial cancer. Profiled with immunoSEQ multiplex PCR; TCRdb holds only in-frame clones, not every one. The table has more than 45,000 clones, 77% seen once; the top ten hold around 3.4%. The sample in question was PBMCs, obtained around atezolizumab (anti-PD-L1) treatment. These receptors originate from a man in his 70s with urothelial cancer. The CDR3 runs from the conserved cysteine through the conserved F or W. Each record gives: V gene, J gene, CDR3 protein.

>TRBV27|TRBJ1-1
CASSLSGREAFF
>TRBV27|TRBJ2-7
CASSPTSGNTYEQYF
>TRBV5-4|TRBJ1-6
CASSSGFYNSPLHF
>TRBV9|TRBJ2-7
CASSPSRVAAGDEQYF
>TRBV6-5|TRBJ1-1
CAARGTGETEAFF
>TRBV5-1|TRBJ2-5
CASSLDLVRETQYF
>TRBV10-3|TRBJ2-7
CAISESPSGDYEQYF
>TRBV7-8|TRBJ2-5
CASSTTGGREGQETQYF
>TRBV7-2|TRBJ2-7
CASTPGQGAYEQYF
>TRBV6-5|TRBJ1-3
CASSQQGANTIYF
>TRBV12-5|TRBJ1-4
CASGRYTGLSEKLFF
>TRBV6-1|TRBJ1-5
CASSEVEPQHF
>TRBV18|TRBJ1-1
CASSPPGAGLTEAFF
>TRBV2|TRBJ1-2
CASSGQGAIYGYTF
>TRBV4-1|TRBJ1-1
CASSIGTPNTEAFF
>TRBV5-1|TRBJ2-2
CASSPGTGRLGGELFF
>TRBV6-5|TRBJ1-2
CASSSSRAPGYTF
>TRBV4-3|TRBJ2-7
CASSLRTGGNNEQCF
>TRBV5-6|TRBJ1-1
CASSLETGRGTEAFF
>TRBV6-1|TRBJ2-3
CASSRQGAGTDTQYF
>TRBV9|TRBJ2-5
CASSVGTGGTSGFQETQYF
>TRBV6-1|TRBJ1-5
CASIRIRGGNQPQHF
>TRBV5-4|TRBJ2-7
CASSLAGTTNEQYF
>TRBV30|TRBJ1-1
CAWSGGFNTEAFF
>TRBV9|TRBJ2-3
CASSVRQATDTQYF
>TRBV27|TRBJ2-3
CASSKPDGGGGALKDTQYF
>TRBV15|TRBJ2-7
CATSTLGQPYEQYF